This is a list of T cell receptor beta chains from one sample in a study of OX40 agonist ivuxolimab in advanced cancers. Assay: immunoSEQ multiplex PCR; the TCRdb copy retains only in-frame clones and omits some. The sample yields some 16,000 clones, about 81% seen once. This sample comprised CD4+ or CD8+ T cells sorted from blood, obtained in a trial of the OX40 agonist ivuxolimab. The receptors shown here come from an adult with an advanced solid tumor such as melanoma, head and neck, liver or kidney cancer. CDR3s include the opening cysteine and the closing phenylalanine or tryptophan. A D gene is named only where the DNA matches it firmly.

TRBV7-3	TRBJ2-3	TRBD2	TGTGCCAGCAGCTTACTAGCGGGAGGGGGCACAGATACGCAGTATTTT	CASSLLAGGGTDTQYF
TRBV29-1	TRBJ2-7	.	TGCAGCTTCACGGACAGCTACGAGCAGTACTTC	CSFTDSYEQYF
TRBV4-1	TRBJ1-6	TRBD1	TGCGCCAGCAGCCAAGTAGCGGACAGGGTTAATTCACCCCTCCACTTT	CASSQVADRVNSPLHF
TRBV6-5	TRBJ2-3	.	TGTGCCAGCAGTTACTCCGACGGAACTAGCACAGATACGCAGTATTTT	CASSYSDGTSTDTQYF
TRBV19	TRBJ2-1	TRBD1	TGTGCCAGTAGTATCTGGACAGGCTCCAATGAGCAGTTCTTC	CASSIWTGSNEQFF
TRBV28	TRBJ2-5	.	TGTGCCAGCTCCCCCGGGACGTGGGCGAGAAACCAAGAGACCCAGTACTTC	CASSPGTWARNQETQYF
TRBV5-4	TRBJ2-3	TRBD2	TGTGCCAGCCAACTAGCGAGCACAGATACGCAGTATTTT	CASQLASTDTQYF
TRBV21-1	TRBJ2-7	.	TGTGCCAGCAGCAACGTGTGGCAGGGCTACGAGCAGTACTTC	CASSNVWQGYEQYF
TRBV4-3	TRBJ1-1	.	TGCGCCAGCAGCCCGAAGCGGATGAACACTGAAGCTTTCTTT	CASSPKRMNTEAFF
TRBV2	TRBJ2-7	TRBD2	TGTGCCAGCCTAGCGGCCTACGAGCAGTGCTTC	CASLAAYEQCF
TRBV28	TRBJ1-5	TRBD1	TGTGCCAGCACGTGGGACAGGGGCAATCAGCCCCAGCATTTT	CASTWDRGNQPQHF
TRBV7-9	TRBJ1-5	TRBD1	TGTGCCAGCAGCGCCGGACAGGGATTGGGCAATCAGCCCCAGCATTTT	CASSAGQGLGNQPQHF
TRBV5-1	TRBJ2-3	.	TGCGCCAGCAGCTTGGAAATTATGGCCGGTAGCACAGATACGCAGTATTTT	CASSLEIMAGSTDTQYF
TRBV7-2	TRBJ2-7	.	TGTGCCAGCAGCTCCCTCAACTCCTACGAGCAGTACTTC	CASSSLNSYEQYF
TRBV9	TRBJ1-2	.	TGTGCCAGCAGCCGTGGACAAAGCTATGGCTACACCTTC	CASSRGQSYGYTF